This is a list of T cell receptor beta chains from one sample in a study of control samples from healthy donors and cancer patients. Some clones are missing from TCRdb's copy, which holds only in-frame ones; the method was immunoSEQ multiplex PCR. Of around 170,000 clones in the sample, 90% are singletons; the top ten hold roughly 1.5%. The sample was blood. These receptors all stem from a woman aged 45-65 years in good health. CDR3s include the opening cysteine and the closing phenylalanine or tryptophan. A D gene is named only where the DNA matches it firmly. Only some rows state a clone size, as once, few, many or a class for expanded clones.

clone_size,v_call,d_call,cdr3_length,j_call,cdr3_nt,cdr3_aa
.,TRBV9,.,17,TRBJ1-2,TGTGCCAGCAGCGTACAGCCCATAGAGGACAGCTACTATGGCTACACCTTC,CASSVQPIEDSYYGYTF
.,TRBV5-1,TRBD1,16,TRBJ1-2,TGCGCCAGCAGCTTGGATGGAGATGGGACAGCCTATGGCTACACCTTC,CASSLDGDGTAYGYTF
.,TRBV15,.,13,TRBJ2-2,TGTGCCAGCGCCTCGCGGGAAACCGGGGAGCTGTTTTTT,CASASRETGELFF
.,TRBV5-4,TRBD1,18,TRBJ2-1,TGTGCCAGCAGCTTGGAACCGCACTCCGGGACAGTATACAATGAGCAGTTCTTC,CASSLEPHSGTVYNEQFF
once,TRBV30,.,17,TRBJ1-6,TGTGCCTGGAGTGTTGGCCCTCCCGGGGCCAATAATTCACCCCTCCACTTT,CAWSVGPPGANNSPLHF
.,TRBV7-9,TRBD1,13,TRBJ2-2,TGTGCCAGCAGCTGGGACAGCACCGGGGAGCTGTTTTTT,CASSWDSTGELFF
.,TRBV5-1,.,14,TRBJ1-5,TGCGCCAGCAGCTTGGACTATAGCAATCAGCCCCAGCATTTT,CASSLDYSNQPQHF
.,TRBV28,TRBD1,14,TRBJ1-2,TGTGCCAGCAGTTTATCCGACAGGGGCTATGGCTACACCTTC,CASSLSDRGYGYTF
.,TRBV5-4,.,17,TRBJ2-7,TGTGCCAGCAGCTTGGCCCACCGAGGGGCAGCGCTCGAGGAGCAGTACTTC,CASSLAHRGAALEEQYF
.,TRBV18,TRBD2,15,TRBJ2-7,TGTGCCAGCTCACCGTATAGCGGGGTATCCTACGAGCAGTACTTC,CASSPYSGVSYEQYF
.,TRBV5-4,TRBD2,16,TRBJ2-2,TGTGCCAGCAGCCCGACTAGCGGGGGGTTCGGCGGGGAGCTGTTTTTT,CASSPTSGGFGGELFF
.,TRBV25-1,TRBD1,15,TRBJ2-1,TGTGCCAGCAGTGCAAGGAGGACAGGGGGTAGGAAGCAGTTCTTC,CASSARRTGGRKQFF
.,TRBV4-1,.,15,TRBJ1-5,TGCGCCAGCAGCCAAGATGGGGCCGAAGATCAGCCCCAGCATTTT,CASSQDGAEDQPQHF
.,TRBV5-1,.,13,TRBJ1-2,TGCGCCAGCAGCTTGAACGGGGACTATGGCTACACCTTC,CASSLNGDYGYTF
.,TRBV29-1,.,13,TRBJ1-2,TGCAGCGTTGGGCAGGGACCCAACTATGGCTACACCTTC,CSVGQGPNYGYTF
.,TRBV9,.,10,TRBJ1-1,TGTGCCAGCAGCCCCTCCCCAGCTTTCTTT,CASSPSPAFF
.,TRBV7-2,TRBD2,15,TRBJ2-1,TGTGCCAGCAGCCCCGGCGGTAGCGGGAGGGGTGAGCAGTTCTTC,CASSPGGSGRGEQFF
.,TRBV28,TRBD1,14,TRBJ2-5,TGTGCCAGCAGATCGGGACAGCTCCAGGGGGCCCAGTACTTC,CASRSGQLQGAQYF
.,TRBV29-1,.,12,TRBJ2-7,TGCAGCGTTGAGGAGGGTAGCGCCGAGCAGTACTTC,CSVEEGSAEQYF
.,TRBV14,.,14,TRBJ1-2,TGTGCCAGCAGCCAAGTTAGGGGTTCCTATGGCTACACCTTC,CASSQVRGSYGYTF
once,TRBV5-4,TRBD2,18,TRBJ2-1,TGTGCCAGCAGCTTAGGGACTAGCGGCCCTCAGGGTTACAATGAGCAGTTCTTC,CASSLGTSGPQGYNEQFF
.,TRBV18,TRBD1,16,TRBJ2-7,TGTGCCAGCTCACCACTCGGACAGGGGGGGACCTACGAGCAGTACTTC,CASSPLGQGGTYEQYF
.,TRBV15,.,16,TRBJ1-1,TGTGCCACCAGCAGAGGGCTAACACAGGGAGCCACTGAAGCTTTCTTT,CATSRGLTQGATEAFF
.,TRBV6-2/TRBV6-3,TRBD1,11,TRBJ1-1,TGTGCCAGCAGTCCCAGGGGGAGAGCTTTCTTT,CASSPRGRAFF
.,TRBV19,TRBD1,14,TRBJ1-1,TGTGCCAGTAGTACTGCAGGGGGCTACACTGAAGCTTTCTTT,CASSTAGGYTEAFF
.,TRBV4-2,.,14,TRBJ1-1,TGTGCCAGCAGCCAAGATCGTGCCTACACTGAAGCTTTCTTT,CASSQDRAYTEAFF
once,TRBV7-9,.,14,TRBJ2-5,TGTGCCAGCACCAAAGATCTGGAACAAGAGACCCAGTACTTC,CASTKDLEQETQYF
.,TRBV30,TRBD2,14,TRBJ2-7,TGTGCCTGGAGTCAAAGCGGGGGGGCGTGGGAGCAGTACTTC,CAWSQSGGAWEQYF
.,TRBV7-9,.,15,TRBJ2-7,TGTGCCAGCAGCTTAGAAGGGTATAGCTACCACGAGCAGTACTTC,CASSLEGYSYHEQYF
.,TRBV10-3,TRBD1,15,TRBJ1-3,TGTGCCACAAAGCCGGCGACAGGGGCTGGAAACACCATATATTTT,CATKPATGAGNTIYF
.,TRBV28,.,12,TRBJ2-7,TGTGCCAGCAGCAGGGTAGGTTACGAGCAGTACTTC,CASSRVGYEQYF
.,TRBV2,.,15,TRBJ1-4,TGTGCCAGCAGTGAGGAAAGGGGGTTCTATGAAAAACTGTTTTTT,CASSEERGFYEKLFF
.,TRBV5-1,TRBD1,16,TRBJ2-1,TGCGCCAGCAGCTTGGGTTCGGGACAGGGCTACAATGAGCAGTTCTTC,CASSLGSGQGYNEQFF
.,TRBV27,.,13,TRBJ1-1,TGTGCCAGCAGTCCGAAAGTAAACACTGAAGCTTTCTTT,CASSPKVNTEAFF
once,TRBV6-2/TRBV6-3,TRBD2,15,TRBJ2-7,TGTGCCAGCAGTTTAGGACTAGCGGGTCCCTACGAGCAGTACTTC,CASSLGLAGPYEQYF
.,TRBV3-1/TRBV3-2,.,15,TRBJ1-1,TGTGCCAGCAGCCCTCGACTGACAGCCGACACTGAAGCTTTCTTT,CASSPRLTADTEAFF
.,TRBV7-6,.,15,TRBJ2-5,TGTGCCAGCAGCTTATTGGAGGGGGCTGGAAAGACCCAGTACTTC,CASSLLEGAGKTQYF
.,TRBV30,.,14,TRBJ2-1,TGTGCCTGGAGTCGTGGGAGCTCCTACAATGAGCAGTTCTTC,CAWSRGSSYNEQFF
.,TRBV3-1/TRBV3-2,.,14,TRBJ1-1,TGTGCCAGCAGCTCCAGGGGAAAGGGATCTGAAGCTTTCTTT,CASSSRGKGSEAFF
once,TRBV19,TRBD1,16,TRBJ1-5,TGTGCCAGTAGTATAGATGGACAGGGGGATAATCAGCCCCAGCATTTT,CASSIDGQGDNQPQHF
.,TRBV7-2,.,15,TRBJ2-1,TGTGCCAGCAGCTCACGGAGGGACTCCTACAATGAGCAGTTCTTC,CASSSRRDSYNEQFF
.,TRBV6-4,TRBD1,16,TRBJ1-5,TGTGCCAGCAACCGGGACAGGGTGTTTCCCAATCAGCCCCAGCATTTT,CASNRDRVFPNQPQHF